The source of this T cell receptor (beta chain) is a study of low-dose radiotherapy and immunotherapy resistance in tumors. About the research overall: Every six weeks patients received intravenous ipilimumab 1 mg/kg, and every two weeks they received intravenous nivolumab 240 mg.

Time point given: before trial treatment. Patients who could take part had advanced solid tumors with no tumor-infiltrating lymphocytes. Germline assignment: CDR1 ENHRY and CDR2 SYGVKD. This CDR3 has 13 amino acids. V lost 2 bases to trimming and J lost 8 bases, with 12 bases between them. cDNA synthesis used a TRAV/TRBV-specific primer set for both chains. PCR amplification of the TCRs was performed with Phusion for approximately 20 PCR cycles, and it relied on a constant-region primer together with a V-primer adapter. TCRdb reanalysed the reads using MiXCR and keeps one entry per CDR3 protein. This table has 60,000 to 90,000 distinct CDR3 sequences, around 32% appearing once. This clonotype was seen only a few times.

This receptor was obtained from a female donor with ovarian cancer. V gene TRBV10-3 combines with J gene TRBJ1-1, with a tentative D call TRBD1 (5 bases). This specimen consisted of PBMCs, obtained before treatment. The CDR3 DNA sequence: TGTGCCATCAGTGAGATCCAGGGAGGAGAAGCTTTCTTT. Amino acid sequence: CAISEIQGGEAFF.